What follows are 2 T cell receptor beta chains derived from one specimen sequenced in a study of CD8 T cells in ankylosing spondylitis. Each CDR3 protein is one row after TCRdb ran MiXCR on the 5' RACE reads. The profile covers 350,000 or so distinct CDR3 sequences, with roughly 15% appearing a single time and 0.95% to 1.4% taken by the ten largest. Sequencing was performed on blood, either unsorted or a sorted T cell fraction (not recorded which). The source is a male donor with ankylosing spondylitis or in good health (not recorded which).

This clonotype has more than one count but fewer than ten. The rearrangement uses TRBV9 and TRBJ2-1, with 10 bases aligning to TRBD2. The V gene's germline CDR1 is SGDLS and CDR2 YYNGEE. V was pared by 2 bases and J by 2 bases, with 4 bases of the junction left unmatched. This CDR3 region has 16 residues. For the CDR3, the DNA is TGTGCCAGCAGCGTGTCTAGCGGGGGAGCCTACAATGAGCAGTTCTTC. This encodes CASSVSSGGAYNEQFF.

The V and J genes are TRBV5-6 and TRBJ2-3; 7 bases are a match to TRBD1. The germline gives CDR1 SGHDT, CDR2 YYEEEE. Trimming at V came to 4 bases and at J to 4 bases, leaving 3 bases not matched to a gene. CDR3 length equals 13 residues. CDR3 nucleotides: TGTGCCAGCAGCGGACAGGTCGCAGATACGCAGTATTTT. Translation: CASSGQVADTQYF.